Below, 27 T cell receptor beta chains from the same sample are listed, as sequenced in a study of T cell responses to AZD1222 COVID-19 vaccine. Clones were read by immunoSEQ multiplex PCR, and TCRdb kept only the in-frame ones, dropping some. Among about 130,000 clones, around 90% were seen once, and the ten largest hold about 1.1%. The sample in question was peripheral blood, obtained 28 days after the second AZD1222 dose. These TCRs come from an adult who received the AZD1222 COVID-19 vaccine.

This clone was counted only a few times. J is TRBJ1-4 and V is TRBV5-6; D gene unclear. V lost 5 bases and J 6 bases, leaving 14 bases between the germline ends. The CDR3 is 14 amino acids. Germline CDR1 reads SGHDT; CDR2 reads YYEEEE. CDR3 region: CASSPRYRDEKLFF. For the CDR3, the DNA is TGTGCCAGCAGTCCTCGGTACCGCGATGAAAAACTGTTTTTT. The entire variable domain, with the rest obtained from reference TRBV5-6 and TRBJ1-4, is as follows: DAGVTQSPTHLIKTRGQQVTLRCSPKSGHDTVSWYQQALGQGPQFIFQYYEEEERQRGNFPDRFSGHQFPNYSSELNVNALLLGDSALYLCASSPRYRDEKLFFGSGTQLSVL.

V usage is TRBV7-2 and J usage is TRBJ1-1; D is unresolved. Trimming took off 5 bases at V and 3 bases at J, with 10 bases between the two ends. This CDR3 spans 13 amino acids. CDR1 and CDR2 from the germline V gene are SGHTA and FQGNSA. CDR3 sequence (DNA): TGTGCCAGCAGCGGAGAGTTGTACACTGAAGCTTTCTTT. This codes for CASSGELYTEAFF.

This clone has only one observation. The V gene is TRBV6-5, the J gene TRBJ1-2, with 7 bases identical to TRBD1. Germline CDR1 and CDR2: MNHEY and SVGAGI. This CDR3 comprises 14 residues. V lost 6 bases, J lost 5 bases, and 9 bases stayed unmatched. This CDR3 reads CASRNQGDWYGYTF. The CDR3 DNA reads TGTGCCAGCAGGAATCAGGGGGACTGGTATGGCTACACCTTC.

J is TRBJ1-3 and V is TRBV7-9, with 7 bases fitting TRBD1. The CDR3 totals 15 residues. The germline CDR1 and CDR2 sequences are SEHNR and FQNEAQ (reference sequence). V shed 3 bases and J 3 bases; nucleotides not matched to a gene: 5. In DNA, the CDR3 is TGTGCCAGCAGCTTTTTAGGGGGCGATGGAAACACCATATATTTT. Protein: CASSFLGGDGNTIYF.

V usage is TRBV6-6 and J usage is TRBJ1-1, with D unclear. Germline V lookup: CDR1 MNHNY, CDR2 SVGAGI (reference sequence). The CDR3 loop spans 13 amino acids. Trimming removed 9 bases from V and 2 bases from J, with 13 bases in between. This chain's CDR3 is CASERLVNTEAFF. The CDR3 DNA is TGTGCCAGTGAAAGATTGGTTAACACTGAAGCTTTCTTT.

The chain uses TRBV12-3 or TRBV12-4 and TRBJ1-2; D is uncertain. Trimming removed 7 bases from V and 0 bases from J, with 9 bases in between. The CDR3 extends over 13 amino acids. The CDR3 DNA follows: TGTGCCAGCAAACCGGGGTCTAACTATGGCTACACCTTC. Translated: CASKPGSNYGYTF.

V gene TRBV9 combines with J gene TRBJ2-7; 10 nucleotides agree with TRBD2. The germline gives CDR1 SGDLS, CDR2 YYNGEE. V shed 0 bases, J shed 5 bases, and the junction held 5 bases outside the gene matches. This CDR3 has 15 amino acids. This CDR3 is CASSVAASGSHEQYF. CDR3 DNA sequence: TGTGCCAGCAGCGTAGCGGCTAGCGGGAGCCACGAGCAGTACTTC.

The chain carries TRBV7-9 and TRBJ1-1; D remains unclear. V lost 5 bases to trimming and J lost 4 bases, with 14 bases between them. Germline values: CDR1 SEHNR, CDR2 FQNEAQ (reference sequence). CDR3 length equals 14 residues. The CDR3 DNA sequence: TGTGCCAGCAGCCCCCTATCAGGTTCCACTGAAGCTTTCTTT. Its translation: CASSPLSGSTEAFF.

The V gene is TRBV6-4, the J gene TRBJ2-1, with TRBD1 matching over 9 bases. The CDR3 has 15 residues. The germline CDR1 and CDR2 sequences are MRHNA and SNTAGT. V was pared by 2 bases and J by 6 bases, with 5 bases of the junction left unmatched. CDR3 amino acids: CASSDGTGSPNEQFF. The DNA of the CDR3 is TGTGCCAGCAGTGACGGGACAGGGAGTCCCAATGAGCAGTTCTTC.

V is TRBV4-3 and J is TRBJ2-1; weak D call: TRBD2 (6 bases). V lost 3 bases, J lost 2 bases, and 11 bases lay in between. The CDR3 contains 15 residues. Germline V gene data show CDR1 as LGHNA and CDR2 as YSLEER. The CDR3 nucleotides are TGCGCCAGCAGCCATTCCGGGACTCCCTACAATGAGCAGTTCTTC. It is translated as CASSHSGTPYNEQFF.

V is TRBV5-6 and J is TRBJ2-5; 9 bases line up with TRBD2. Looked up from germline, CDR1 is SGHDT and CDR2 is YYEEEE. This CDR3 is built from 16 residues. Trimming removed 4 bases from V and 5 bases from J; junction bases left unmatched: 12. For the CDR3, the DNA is TGTGCCAGCAGCCGTTTTAGCGGGGGCCTCGGGGAGACCCAGTACTTC. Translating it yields CASSRFSGGLGETQYF.

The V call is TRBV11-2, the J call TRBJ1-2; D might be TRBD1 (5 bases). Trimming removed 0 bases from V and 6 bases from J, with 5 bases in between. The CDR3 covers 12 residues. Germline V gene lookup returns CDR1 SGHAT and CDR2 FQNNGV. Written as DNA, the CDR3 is TGTGCCAGCAGCTTAGAAGGGGATGGCTACACCTTC. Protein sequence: CASSLEGDGYTF.

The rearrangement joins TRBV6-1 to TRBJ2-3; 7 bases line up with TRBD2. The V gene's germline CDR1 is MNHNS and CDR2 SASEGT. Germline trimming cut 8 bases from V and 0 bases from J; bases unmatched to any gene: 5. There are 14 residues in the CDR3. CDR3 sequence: CASSGGASTDTQYF. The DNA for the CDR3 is TGTGCCAGCTCGGGGGGAGCAAGCACAGATACGCAGTATTTT.

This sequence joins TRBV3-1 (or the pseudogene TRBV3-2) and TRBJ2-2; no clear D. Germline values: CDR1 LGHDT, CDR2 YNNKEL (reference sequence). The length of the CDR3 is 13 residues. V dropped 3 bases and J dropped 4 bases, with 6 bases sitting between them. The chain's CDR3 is CASSHSGTGELFF. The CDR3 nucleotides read TGTGCCAGCAGCCATTCCGGCACCGGGGAGCTGTTTTTT.

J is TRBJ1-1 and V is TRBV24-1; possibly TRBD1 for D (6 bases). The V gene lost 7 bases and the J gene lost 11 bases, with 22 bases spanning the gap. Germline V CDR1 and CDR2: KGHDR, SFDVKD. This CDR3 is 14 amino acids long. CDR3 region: CATSTTGGPRRAFF. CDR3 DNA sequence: TGTGCCACCAGCACAACCGGGGGCCCCCGGAGGGCTTTCTTT.

The CDR3 spells CASSSSGRGATEAFF. Written as DNA, the CDR3 is TGTGCCAGCAGCTCGAGTGGAAGGGGCGCCACTGAAGCTTTCTTT. The rearrangement links TRBV7-2 to TRBJ1-1, with a tentative D call TRBD1 (5 bases). This CDR3 has 15 amino acids. Per the germline V gene, CDR1 is SGHTA and CDR2 is FQGNSA. Deletions cut 4 bases from V and 4 bases from J, with 16 bases between.

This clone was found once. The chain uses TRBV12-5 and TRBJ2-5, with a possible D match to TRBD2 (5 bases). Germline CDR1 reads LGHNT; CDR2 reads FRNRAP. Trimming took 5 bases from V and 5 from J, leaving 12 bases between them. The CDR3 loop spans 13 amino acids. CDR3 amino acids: CASGLTRAETQYF. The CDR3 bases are TGTGCTAGTGGTCTAACTAGGGCGGAGACCCAGTACTTC.

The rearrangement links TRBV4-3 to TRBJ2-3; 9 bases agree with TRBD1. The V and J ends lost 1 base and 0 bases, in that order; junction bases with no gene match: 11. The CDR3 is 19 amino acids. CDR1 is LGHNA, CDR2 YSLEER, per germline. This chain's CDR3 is CASSQVGTGPYYSTDTQYF. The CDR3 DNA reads TGCGCCAGCAGCCAAGTTGGGACAGGGCCCTACTATAGCACAGATACGCAGTATTTT.

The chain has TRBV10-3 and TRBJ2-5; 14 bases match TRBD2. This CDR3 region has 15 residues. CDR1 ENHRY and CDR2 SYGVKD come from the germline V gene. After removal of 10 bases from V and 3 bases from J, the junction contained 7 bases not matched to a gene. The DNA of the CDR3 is TGTGCCACCTCCCGGGGACTAGCGGGAGAAGAGACCCAGTACTTC. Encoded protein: CATSRGLAGEETQYF.

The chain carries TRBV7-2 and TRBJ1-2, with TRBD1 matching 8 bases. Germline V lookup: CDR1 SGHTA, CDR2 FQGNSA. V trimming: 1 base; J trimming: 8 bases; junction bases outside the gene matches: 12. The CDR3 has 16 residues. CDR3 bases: TGTGCCAGCAGCTTAGTTACAGGGGGTTCGCCCAACGGCTACACCTTC. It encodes CASSLVTGGSPNGYTF.

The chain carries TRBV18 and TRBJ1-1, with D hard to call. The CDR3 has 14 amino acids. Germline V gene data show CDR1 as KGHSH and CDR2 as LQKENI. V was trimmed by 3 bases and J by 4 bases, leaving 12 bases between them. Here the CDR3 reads CASSPADPSTEAFF. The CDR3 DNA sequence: TGTGCCAGCTCACCCGCGGACCCGAGCACTGAAGCTTTCTTT.

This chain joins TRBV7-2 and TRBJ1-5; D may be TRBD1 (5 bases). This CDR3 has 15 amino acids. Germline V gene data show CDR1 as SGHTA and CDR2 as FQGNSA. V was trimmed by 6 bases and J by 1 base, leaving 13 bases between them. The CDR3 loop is CASSFDSSSNQPQHF. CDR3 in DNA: TGTGCCAGCAGTTTTGACAGTTCCAGCAATCAGCCCCAGCATTTT. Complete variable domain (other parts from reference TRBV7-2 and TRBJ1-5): GAGVSQSPSNKVTEKGKDVELRCDPISGHTALYWYRQSLGQGLEFLIYFQGNSAPDKSGLPSDRFSAERTGGSVSTLTIQRTQQEDSAVYLCASSFDSSSNQPQHFGDGTRLSIL.

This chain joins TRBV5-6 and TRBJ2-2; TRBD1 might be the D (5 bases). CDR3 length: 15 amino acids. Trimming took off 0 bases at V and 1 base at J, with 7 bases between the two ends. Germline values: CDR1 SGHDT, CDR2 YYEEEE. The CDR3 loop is CASSLDRRNTGELFF. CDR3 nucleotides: TGTGCCAGCAGCTTGGACAGGAGGAACACCGGGGAGCTGTTTTTT. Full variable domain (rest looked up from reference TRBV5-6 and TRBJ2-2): DAGVTQSPTHLIKTRGQQVTLRCSPKSGHDTVSWYQQALGQGPQFIFQYYEEEERQRGNFPDRFSGHQFPNYSSELNVNALLLGDSALYLCASSLDRRNTGELFFGEGSRLTVL.

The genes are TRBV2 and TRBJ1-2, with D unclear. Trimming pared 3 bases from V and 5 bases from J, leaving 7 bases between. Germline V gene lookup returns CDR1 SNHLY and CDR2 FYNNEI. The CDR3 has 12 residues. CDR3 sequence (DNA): TGTGCCAGCAGTGACAGATCTTATGGCTACACCTTC. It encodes CASSDRSYGYTF. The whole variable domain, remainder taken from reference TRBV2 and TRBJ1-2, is EPEVTQTPSHQVTQMGQEVILRCVPISNHLYFYWYRQILGQKVEFLVSFYNNEISEKSEIFDDQFSVERPDGSNFTLKIRSTKLEDSAMYFCASSDRSYGYTFGSGTRLTVV.

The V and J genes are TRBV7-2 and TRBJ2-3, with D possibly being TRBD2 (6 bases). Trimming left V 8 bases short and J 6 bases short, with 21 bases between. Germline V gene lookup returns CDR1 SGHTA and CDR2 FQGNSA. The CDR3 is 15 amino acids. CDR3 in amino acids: CASVPRGTSPDTQYF. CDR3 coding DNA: TGTGCCAGCGTCCCACGCGGGACTTCCCCCGATACGCAGTATTTT. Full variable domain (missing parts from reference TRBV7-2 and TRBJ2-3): GAGVSQSPSNKVTEKGKDVELRCDPISGHTALYWYRQSLGQGLEFLIYFQGNSAPDKSGLPSDRFSAERTGGSVSTLTIQRTQQEDSAVYLCASVPRGTSPDTQYFGPGTRLTVL.

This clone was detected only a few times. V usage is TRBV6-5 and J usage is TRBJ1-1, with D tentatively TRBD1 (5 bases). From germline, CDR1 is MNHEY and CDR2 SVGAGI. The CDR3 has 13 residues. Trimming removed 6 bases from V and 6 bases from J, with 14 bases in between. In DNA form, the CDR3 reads TGTGCCAGCAGCTGGACCCAGGGCGCTGAAGCTTTCTTT. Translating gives CASSWTQGAEAFF.

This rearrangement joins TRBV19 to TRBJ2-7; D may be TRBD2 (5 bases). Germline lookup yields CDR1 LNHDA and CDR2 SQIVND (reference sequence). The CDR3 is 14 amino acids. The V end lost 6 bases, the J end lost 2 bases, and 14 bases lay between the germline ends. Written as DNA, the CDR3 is TGTGCCAGTAGAGGAGCGGCTCAAGCCTACGAGCAGTACTTC. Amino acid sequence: CASRGAAQAYEQYF. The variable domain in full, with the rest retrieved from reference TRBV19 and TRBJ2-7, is DGGITQSPKYLFRKEGQNVTLSCEQNLNHDAMYWYRQDPGQGLRLIYYSQIVNDFQKGDIAEGYSVSREKKESFPLTVTSAQKNPTAFYLCASRGAAQAYEQYFGPGTRLTVT.